This entry features one TCR beta chain sequence. Extraction of RNA preceded its reverse transcription into cDNA, which served as the sequencing template. Profiled with immunoSEQ multiplex PCR; TCRdb holds only in-frame clones, not every one. This table holds about 150,000 clones, more than 45% found once. The sample originates from a study of CD8+ T cells in alopecia areata. Sampling of alopecia areata patients yielded lesional scalp punch biopsies as well as peripheral blood. Trimming left V 6 bases short and J 3 bases short, with 6 bases between. The CDR3 runs to 11 residues. Germline V CDR1 and CDR2: MGHDK, SYGVNS.

The rearrangement uses TRBV25-1 and TRBJ2-7, with D perhaps matching TRBD1 (5 bases). The starting material was CD8+ T cells sorted from blood, obtained at week 0. This receptor was taken from a human donor with alopecia areata. The CDR3 sequence: CASRTGYEQYF. In DNA form, the CDR3 reads TGTGCCAGCAGAACAGGCTACGAGCAGTACTTC.